The 18 T cell receptor beta chains reported below all come from one sample, sequenced in a study of T cell changes during pregnancy in multiple sclerosis. TCRdb keeps only in-frame clones here, not all; method: immunoSEQ multiplex PCR. Counted here are 55,000 to 75,000 clones, approximately 93% occurring once; the ten biggest clones make up roughly 3%. The specimen was CD8+ T cells from peripheral blood mononuclear cells, collected in the second trimester of pregnancy. The receptors come from a female donor with multiple sclerosis, enrolled in a pregnancy study.

The chain carries TRBV4-3 and TRBJ2-1; D is possibly TRBD2 (5 bases). The CDR3 totals 14 residues. Germline V lookup: CDR1 LGHNA, CDR2 YSLEER. The V end was cut by 1 base, the J end by 7 bases, with 11 bases between. Here the CDR3 DNA reads TGCGCCAGCAGCCAAGCACTAGGGCCAAATGAGCAGTTCTTC. This sequence encodes CASSQALGPNEQFF.

The table lists this clone with a count of one. This chain joins TRBV28 and TRBJ2-3, with D perhaps TRBD1 (6 bases). Trimming shortened V by 7 bases and J by 4 bases, and 15 bases separated the two germline ends. Germline assignment: CDR1 MDHEN and CDR2 SYDVKM. The CDR3 length is 14 residues. The CDR3 region has the DNA TGTGCCAGCACAACAACAGGGTATGCAGATACGCAGTATTTT. This gives the protein CASTTTGYADTQYF.

Worth noting for this clone: The junction and the germline gene differ at one end; a read error may be behind it. The V and J genes are TRBV5-4 and TRBJ1-2; 9 bases map to TRBD1. Per germline, CDR1 SGHNT and CDR2 YYREEE (reference sequence). The CDR3 consists of 15 residues. CDR3 protein: CASSLPGQGNHGYTF. Written as DNA, the CDR3 is TGTGCCAGCAGCTTACCGGGACAGGGTAACCATGGCTACACCTTC.

The V gene is TRBV16, the J gene TRBJ2-7; D unclear. Trimming removed 3 bases from V and 0 bases from J, with 15 bases in between. This CDR3 contains 16 residues. In germline, CDR1 is KGHSY, CDR2 FQNENV. The CDR3: CASSHLRVEDSYEQYF. The CDR3 nucleotides are TGTGCCAGCAGCCACCTGCGAGTAGAGGACTCCTACGAGCAGTACTTC.

The V and J genes are TRBV5-1 and TRBJ1-2; 7 bases are shared with TRBD1. Germline V gene sequence: CDR1 SGHRS, CDR2 YFSETQ. V was pared by 2 bases and J by 8 bases, with 6 bases of the junction left unmatched. CDR3 length: 13 amino acids. This chain's CDR3 is CASSFDRVGGYTF. The CDR3, as DNA: TGCGCCAGCAGCTTTGACAGGGTGGGCGGCTACACCTTC.

The V call is TRBV6-5, the J call TRBJ2-1; 14 bases align to TRBD2. The CDR3 spans 15 residues. Germline V gene lookup returns CDR1 MNHEY and CDR2 SVGAGI. V trimming: 8 bases; J trimming: 6 bases; junction bases outside the gene matches: 6. The CDR3: CASGTGTSGSNEQFF. The CDR3 DNA is TGTGCCAGCGGAACCGGGACTAGCGGGAGCAATGAGCAGTTCTTC.

The chain combines TRBV27 with TRBJ1-1; 9 positions match TRBD1. Looked up from germline, CDR1 is MNHEY and CDR2 is SMNVEV (reference sequence). Losses at the gene ends were 5 bases for V and 6 bases for J; bases not matched to a gene: 7. The CDR3 has 14 residues. The chain's CDR3 is CASSPWTGDPEAFF. The CDR3 DNA follows: TGTGCCAGCAGTCCCTGGACAGGGGACCCTGAAGCTTTCTTT.

This clone was seen a single time. This chain connects TRBV5-1 to TRBJ1-1, with 9 bases identical to TRBD1. The junction had 7 bases not matched to a gene; V was cut back by 4 bases and J by 3 bases. In germline, CDR1 is SGHRS, CDR2 YFSETQ. This CDR3 contains 15 residues. The CDR3 sequence is CASSSGTGLDTEAFF. CDR3 DNA: TGCGCCAGCAGCAGCGGGACAGGGTTGGACACTGAAGCTTTCTTT.

V gene TRBV19 combines with J gene TRBJ2-2, with 7 bases matching TRBD2. V trimming: 4 bases; J trimming: 1 base; junction bases outside the gene matches: 12. The CDR3 sequence is 18 residues long. CDR1 is LNHDA, CDR2 SQIVND, per germline (reference sequence). Written as DNA, the CDR3 is TGTGCCAGTAGTAGCCGAAGGTACGCGGGAGAGAACACCGGGGAGCTGTTTTTT. This gives the protein CASSSRRYAGENTGELFF.

The chain has TRBV7-9 and TRBJ2-7; 9 bases align to TRBD2. CDR1 and CDR2 (germline): SEHNR, FQNEAQ (reference sequence). This CDR3 contains 14 residues. V dropped 5 bases and J dropped 13; count of bases not matched to a gene: 15. CDR3 loop: CASSDAGGRSISYF. As DNA, the CDR3 is TGTGCCAGCAGCGACGCGGGAGGGCGGTCGATTTCTTACTTC. The full variable domain, in which reference TRBV7-9 and TRBJ2-7 provide the parts outside the CDR3, is DTGVSQNPRHKITKRGQNVTFRCDPISEHNRLYWYRQTLGQGPEFLTYFQNEAQLEKSRLLSDRFSAERPKGSFSTLEIQRTEQGDSAMYLCASSDAGGRSISYFGPGTRLTVT.

This chain connects TRBV4-1 to TRBJ1-1; possible D gene TRBD1, 5 bases. Germline CDR1 is MGHRA and CDR2 is YSYEKL. V was pared by 8 bases and J by 0 bases, with 7 bases between. The CDR3 has 12 amino acids. The CDR3 DNA is TGCGCCAGCGGCAGGGTGAACACTGAAGCTTTCTTT. Its translation is CASGRVNTEAFF.

The count of this clone is one. The chain carries TRBV11-2 and TRBJ2-3; 7 bases fit TRBD2. The CDR3 has 14 amino acids. Germline V gene data show CDR1 as SGHAT and CDR2 as FQNNGV. V was clipped by 3 bases and J by 6 bases; unmatched bases: 6. DNA for the CDR3: TGTGCCAGCAGCTTCCGGCGGGAGACCGATACGCAGTATTTT. Its translation is CASSFRRETDTQYF.

The V and J genes are TRBV6-1 and TRBJ2-3, with D tentatively TRBD2 (6 bases). Germline CDR1 MNHNS, CDR2 SASEGT. V was trimmed by 3 bases and J by 4 bases, leaving 14 bases between them. The CDR3 length is 15 residues. CDR3 in DNA: TGTGCCAGCAGTGATTCCCTGGGACTTTCAGATACGCAGTATTTT. Its protein is CASSDSLGLSDTQYF.

V is TRBV4-2 and J is TRBJ2-1; weak D call: TRBD2 (6 bases). This CDR3 comprises 16 residues. V gave up 0 bases and J gave up 7 bases, with 16 bases separating them. Germline V gives CDR1 LGHNA, CDR2 YNFKEQ. The CDR3 region is CASSQDLSGSGNEQFF. As DNA, the CDR3 is TGTGCCAGCAGCCAAGATCTTAGCGGTTCGGGGAATGAGCAGTTCTTC.

In DNA, the CDR3 is TGCGCCAGCAGCACCGGGACTAGACCCTACGAGCAGTACTTC. It codes for CASSTGTRPYEQYF. The chain carries TRBV4-1 and TRBJ2-7; 8 bases align to TRBD2. CDR3 size: 14 residues. Germline CDR1 and CDR2: MGHRA and YSYEKL. V was pared by 5 bases and J by 2 bases, with 5 bases of the junction left unmatched.

The chain couples TRBV14 to TRBJ2-7; TRBD1 is a possible D gene (6 bases). Germline CDR1 and CDR2: SGHDN and FVKESK. V lost 0 bases, J lost 5 bases, and 8 bases lay in between. The CDR3 has 13 amino acids. For the CDR3, the DNA is TGTGCCAGCAGCCAAGAGGGGGCTGACGAGCAGTACTTC. Protein: CASSQEGADEQYF.

This clone showed up just once. The chain has TRBV7-9 and TRBJ2-7; 7 nucleotides line up with TRBD2. The trim removed 2 bases at V and 3 bases at J, leaving 7 bases unmatched. The CDR3 is made up of 15 amino acids. Germline V gene sequence: CDR1 SEHNR, CDR2 FQNEAQ (reference sequence). The CDR3 DNA sequence: TGTGCCAGCAGCTTAATAGTCGGGGGGAACTACGAGCAGTACTTC. This translates into CASSLIVGGNYEQYF. Together with reference TRBV7-9 and TRBJ2-7, the CDR3 gives the full variable domain: DTGVSQNPRHKITKRGQNVTFRCDPISEHNRLYWYRQTLGQGPEFLTYFQNEAQLEKSRLLSDRFSAERPKGSFSTLEIQRTEQGDSAMYLCASSLIVGGNYEQYFGPGTRLTVT.

This clone was recorded once. The rearrangement uses TRBV5-1 and TRBJ2-7, with D perhaps TRBD1 (6 bases). Germline V CDR1 and CDR2: SGHRS, YFSETQ. The CDR3 spans 14 residues. Trimming removed 7 bases at V and 5 bases at J, with 19 bases between. The CDR3 DNA follows: TGCGCCAGCGCCCTAAGGCAGTCAGGGGACGAGCAGTACTTC. Protein: CASALRQSGDEQYF.